These 12 T cell receptor beta chains came from one sample sequenced in a study of shared T cell receptors in the human thymus. Assay used: immunoSEQ multiplex PCR; TCRdb lists only in-frame clones, some missing. The repertoire includes hundreds of thousands of clones, approximately 89% of them detected once, and just under 0.0095% sits in the top ten. Another study also made use of these data, one on human thymus T cells.

The sample taken for sequencing was thymocytes. The receptor source for this set is a boy younger than two with a congenital heart defect.

This sequence joins TRBV28 and TRBJ1-5; D is ambiguous. The V and J ends lost 3 bases and 3 bases respectively, with 21 bases between them. Germline assignment: CDR1 MDHEN and CDR2 SYDVKM. This CDR3 is 18 amino acids long. CDR3 bases: TGTGCCAGCAGTTTTTGGCCCTCCGGACTGTTCCCCAATCAGCCCCAGCATTTT. Translated, it gives CASSFWPSGLFPNQPQHF.

Only a few counts were recorded for this clone. Other DNA sequences in this sample translate to the same CDR3. The chain uses TRBV7-9 and TRBJ1-2, with D unresolved. CDR3 length equals 13 residues. V was clipped by 5 bases and J by 5 bases, with 12 bases between them. Germline CDR1 is SEHNR and CDR2 is FQNEAQ (reference sequence). This CDR3 reads CASSLNRGYGYTF. DNA for the CDR3: TGTGCCAGCAGCCTGAATAGAGGATATGGCTACACCTTC.

The chain joins TRBV27 to TRBJ2-5; TRBD2 agrees at 7 bases. The CDR3 spans 14 residues. Germline V lookup: CDR1 MNHEY, CDR2 SMNVEV (reference sequence). Trimming cost V 3 bases and J 5 bases; bases outside gene matches: 6. CDR3: CASSLGAGFETQYF. CDR3 DNA: TGTGCCAGCAGTTTGGGAGCGGGATTCGAGACCCAGTACTTC.

The V and J genes are TRBV9 and TRBJ2-1; TRBD2 aligns across 11 bases. The V gene end was trimmed by 0 bases and the J gene end by 6 bases; junction bases not matched to a gene: 2. This CDR3 is built from 15 residues. Germline assignment: CDR1 SGDLS and CDR2 YYNGEE. The CDR3 DNA reads as TGTGCCAGCAGCGTAGAGGGGACTAGCGGCAATGAGCAGTTCTTC. Translation gives CASSVEGTSGNEQFF.

CDR3: CASSARSRSLRQLNTEAFF. The CDR3 region has the DNA TGCGCCAGCAGCGCCAGGTCGAGATCACTGAGACAGTTGAACACTGAAGCTTTCTTT. The rearrangement joins TRBV4-3 to TRBJ1-1, with a tentative D call TRBD1 (5 bases). V was pared by 5 bases and J by 0 bases, with 25 bases between. The germline V gene has CDR1 LGHNA and CDR2 YSLEER. The CDR3 is 19 residues long.

V and J are TRBV11-1 and TRBJ1-6; D not certain. The CDR3 is 18 residues long. Trimming shortened V by 5 bases and J by 0 bases, and 17 bases separated the two germline ends. Germline V CDR1 and CDR2: SGHAT, FQDESV (reference sequence). CDR3 protein: CASSNQTPGSSYNSPLHF. For the CDR3, the DNA is TGTGCCAGCAGCAACCAAACCCCGGGGAGCTCCTATAATTCACCCCTCCACTTT.

The chain employs TRBV28 and TRBJ2-1; D perhaps matches TRBD2 (6 bases). The CDR3 is made up of 15 amino acids. Germline values: CDR1 MDHEN, CDR2 SYDVKM. V gave up 4 bases and J gave up 0 bases, with 10 bases separating them. For the CDR3, the DNA is TGTGCCAGCAGTTGGGCGGGGAACTCCTACAATGAGCAGTTCTTC. Translation: CASSWAGNSYNEQFF.

The rearrangement joins TRBV13 to TRBJ2-7, with 7 bases aligning to TRBD2. After removal of 5 bases from V and 2 bases from J, the junction contained 6 bases not matched to a gene. The V gene's germline CDR1 is PRHDT and CDR2 FYEKMQ (reference sequence). CDR3 size: 14 residues. CDR3 nucleotide sequence: TGTGCCAGCAGCCCGGGGAGGGCCCCCTACGAGCAGTACTTC. It translates to CASSPGRAPYEQYF.

This clone was counted only a few times. The chain uses TRBV6-4 and TRBJ2-1; D possibly corresponds to TRBD1 (6 bases). Germline V gene data show CDR1 as MRHNA and CDR2 as SNTAGT. This CDR3 is built from 12 residues. With 8 bases removed from V and 9 bases from J, the gap between germline ends came to 14 bases. The CDR3 DNA reads TGTGCCAGCCCCAGGGGTCGGGGTGAGCAGTTCTTC. The encoded protein is CASPRGRGEQFF.

The chain recombines TRBV6-6 with TRBJ1-2; 8 bases match TRBD1. CDR3 size: 13 residues. CDR1 and CDR2 (germline): MNHNY, SVGAGI (reference sequence). With V trimmed by 6 bases and J by 8 bases, 8 bases remained unmatched. The CDR3 protein is CASSTDRAGGYTF. DNA for the CDR3: TGTGCCAGCAGCACGGACAGGGCCGGCGGCTACACCTTC.

This sequence joins TRBV6-5 and TRBJ1-5; tentatively, D is TRBD1 (6 bases). Germline V lookup: CDR1 MNHEY, CDR2 SVGAGI. There are 14 residues in the CDR3. The ends were cut back, 11 bases at V and 6 bases at J, with 20 bases in the middle. CDR3 nucleotides: TGTGCCTCCAGAGCAGGGGCCCAGGGTCAGCCCCAGCATTTT. Amino acid sequence: CASRAGAQGQPQHF.

The V call is TRBV21-1, the J call TRBJ2-7; TRBD2, as called in the table, went unchecked against the DNA. TRBV21-1 is shown as a pseudogene. This CDR3 comprises 16 residues. CDR3 DNA: TGTGCCAGCAGCAAAGCGCTCGGAGCTGGGAGGTACGAGCAGTACTTC. This encodes CASSKALGAGRYEQYF.